This T cell receptor beta chain stems from a study of blood T cell repertoires in COVID-19 (dated by TCRdb to the early 2020s). Some background on the complete study: Samples covering the acute and convalescent phases of COVID-19 were provided by collaborators in the United States, Italy and Spain. Where available, HLA class I and class II types were taken from metadata supplied by the sample provider and were not determined by assay-based typing. Deeply sampled blood TCRbeta repertoires from subjects exposed to, actively infected with, or recovered from COVID-19 were included in the dataset. A freely available public database, intended as a resource for researchers studying the immune response to SARS-CoV-2, is where the repertoires were released. The prospective study material was composed of cDNA or gDNA derived from T cells, B-cell-depleted T cells, or PBMCs. The sample metadata nearly always contained a de-identified subject ID, COVID-19 status, age in years and sex. Samples were obtained from the ongoing ImmuneRACE study (first 160 participants) and from about 1,300 subjects provided by 6 global collaborators. The investigation overall reported the following: Clinical and demographic metadata were provided uncurated, with the amount varying by source and participant.

A note on this clone: The clone's antigen remains unknown. Per-base qualities were not stored, and no clone one base away is much larger.

Each collaborating institution followed its own protocols to collect whole blood in K2EDTA tubes. Collaborator samples were shipped for TCRbeta analysis as frozen whole blood, isolated PBMCs, or DNA extracted from either sample type. CDR1 LNHDA and CDR2 SQIVND are derived from the germline V gene (reference sequence). Spanning cysteine to phenylalanine, the CDR3 consists of 16 amino acids. Here the CDR3 DNA is all that survives: 48 bases in frame from base 1. V and J are truncated by 7 bases and 1 base respectively, leaving an intervening sequence of 14 bases. The immunoSEQ Assay, a bias-controlled multiplex PCR, was used to amplify TCRbeta CDR3 regions from genomic DNA. The original pipeline was this. Nucleated cell counts per sample were estimated from amplification of reference gene primers within the assay. To quantify the absolute abundance of each unique TCRbeta CDR3 rearrangement, sequence reads were collapsed and filtered. For each sample, productive Simpson clonality was calculated by taking the square root of Simpson's diversity index across productive rearrangements. TCRdb obtained this table from immuneACCESS and retained in-frame rearrangements with V and J assigned. These tables miss some clones; where compared with another copy, unresolved V genes account for less than half of the shortfall, and the remainder is unexplained. V and J calls and clone size are copied from that table; D and trimming were computed from the DNA. This sample lists some 200,000 clones; around 89% were detected once. Of the sample, less than 2% falls within the top ten clones.

The receptor was isolated from a man aged 65 to 85 with acute or convalescent COVID-19. The sample taken for sequencing was peripheral blood. The receptor chain draws on TRBV19 and TRBJ1-6, with no confident D gene call. CDR3 protein: CASNENLSSYNSPLHF. The DNA sequence follows: TGTGCCAGTAACGAAAATCTATCGTCCTATAATTCACCCCTCCACTTT.